This T cell receptor beta chain comes out of a study of tumor-infiltrating lymphocytes in primary liver carcinoma. Study at large: Patients, male and female, were 30 to 69 years old. The study, taken as a whole, reports: There were only about 8-25% of top clones found in all five tumor regions. Significantly greater top-250-clone fractions characterized tumors relative to blood (p = 0.039).

The tissue used was unsorted bulk material of roughly 17-33 mg. RNA and DNA were co-extracted from it with the AllPrep DNA/RNA mini kit. CDR1 SGHNT and CDR2 YENEEA come from the germline V gene. V gave up 5 bases and J gave up 10 bases; unmatched junction bases: 9. The CDR3 spans 15 residues. This clonotype was seen a single time. Its antigen is undetermined. Total RNA amounting to around 530 ng was the source from which TCR beta cDNA was made with a constant-region primer. Three-round nested multiplex PCR performed with slightly modified ARM-PCR produced the TCR beta libraries. Rounds one and two of PCR, each of 10 cycles, were primed with TRBV1-TRBV30 forward primers and a C-beta reverse primer. MiXCR, run by TCRdb on the multiplex PCR reads, gives a single entry per CDR3 protein. Here the sample spans about 100,000 distinct CDR3 sequences, about 67% being singletons.

The sequence was obtained from a woman aged 55 to 70 with primary liver carcinoma and hepatitis B virus infection. Material for sequencing was liver tumor tissue from sampling region 2. Subset indicated: tumor region T2, inferior pole. J is TRBJ2-1 and V is TRBV11-3; 12 bases are a match to TRBD1. In DNA form, the CDR3 reads TGTGCCAGCAGCCCCGGGACAGGGGGCAAATGCGAGCAGTTCTTC. It translates to CASSPGTGGKCEQFF. Drawing the rest from reference TRBV11-3 and TRBJ2-1, the complete variable domain is EAGVVQSPRYKIIEKKQPVAFWCNPISGHNTLYWYLQNLGQGPELLIRYENEEAVDDSQLPKDRFSAERLKGVDSTLKIQPAELGDSAVYLCASSPGTGGKCEQFFGPGTRLTVL.